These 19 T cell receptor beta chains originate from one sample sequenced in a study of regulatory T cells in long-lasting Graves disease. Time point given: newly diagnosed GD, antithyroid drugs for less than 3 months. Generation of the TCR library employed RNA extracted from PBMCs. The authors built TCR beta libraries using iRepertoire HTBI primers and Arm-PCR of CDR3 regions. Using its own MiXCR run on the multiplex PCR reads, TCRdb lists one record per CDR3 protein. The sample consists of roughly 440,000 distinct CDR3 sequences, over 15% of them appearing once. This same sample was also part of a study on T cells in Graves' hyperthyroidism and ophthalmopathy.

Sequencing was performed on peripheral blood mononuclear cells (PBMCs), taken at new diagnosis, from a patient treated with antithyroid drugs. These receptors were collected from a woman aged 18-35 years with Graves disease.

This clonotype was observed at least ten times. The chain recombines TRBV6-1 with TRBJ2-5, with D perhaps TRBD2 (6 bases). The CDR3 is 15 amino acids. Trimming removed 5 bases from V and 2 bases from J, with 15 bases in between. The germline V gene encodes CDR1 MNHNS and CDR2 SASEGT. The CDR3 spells CASSLGFSGQETQYF. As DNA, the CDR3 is TGTGCCAGCAGTCTGGGGTTTAGCGGACAAGAGACCCAGTACTTC.

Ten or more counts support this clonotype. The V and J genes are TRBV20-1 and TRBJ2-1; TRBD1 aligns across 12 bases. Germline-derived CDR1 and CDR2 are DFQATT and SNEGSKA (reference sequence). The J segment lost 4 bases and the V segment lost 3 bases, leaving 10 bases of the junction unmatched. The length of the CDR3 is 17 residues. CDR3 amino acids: CSARGTGGGEGYNEQFF. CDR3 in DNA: TGCAGTGCTAGGGGGACAGGGGGCGGGGAGGGTTACAATGAGCAGTTCTTC.

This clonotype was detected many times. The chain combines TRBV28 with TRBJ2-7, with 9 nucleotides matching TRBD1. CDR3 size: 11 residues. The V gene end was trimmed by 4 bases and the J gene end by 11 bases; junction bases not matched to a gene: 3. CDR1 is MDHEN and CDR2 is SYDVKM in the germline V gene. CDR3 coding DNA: TGTGCCAGCAGTTCCAGACAGGGGGAGTACTTC. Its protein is CASSSRQGEYF.

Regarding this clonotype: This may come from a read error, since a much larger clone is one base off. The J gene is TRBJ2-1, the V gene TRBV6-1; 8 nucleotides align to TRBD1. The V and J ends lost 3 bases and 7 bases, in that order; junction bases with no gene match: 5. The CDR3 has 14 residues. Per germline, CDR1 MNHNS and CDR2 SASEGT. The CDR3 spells CASSEQGARNEQFF. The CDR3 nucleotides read TGTGCCAGCAGTGAGCAGGGGGCACGGAATGAGCAGTTCTTC.

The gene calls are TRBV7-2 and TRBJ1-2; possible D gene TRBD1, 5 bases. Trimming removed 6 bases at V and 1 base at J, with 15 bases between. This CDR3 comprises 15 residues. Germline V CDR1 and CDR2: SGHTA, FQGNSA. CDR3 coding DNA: TGTGCCAGCAGTACCGGGACTTCTCTTAACTATGGCTACACCTTC. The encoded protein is CASSTGTSLNYGYTF.

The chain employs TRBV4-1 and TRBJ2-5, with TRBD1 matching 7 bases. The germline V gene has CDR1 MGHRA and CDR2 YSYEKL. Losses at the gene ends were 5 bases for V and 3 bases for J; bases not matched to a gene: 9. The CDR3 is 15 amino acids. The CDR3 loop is CASSIINQGEETQYF. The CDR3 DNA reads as TGCGCCAGCAGCATAATTAACCAGGGGGAAGAGACCCAGTACTTC.

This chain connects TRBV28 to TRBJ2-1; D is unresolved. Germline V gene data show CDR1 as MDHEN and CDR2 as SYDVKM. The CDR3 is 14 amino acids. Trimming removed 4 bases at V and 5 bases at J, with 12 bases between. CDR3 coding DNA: TGTGCCAGCAGTTCGCCGATGGGGAACAATGAGCAGTTCTTC. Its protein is CASSSPMGNNEQFF.

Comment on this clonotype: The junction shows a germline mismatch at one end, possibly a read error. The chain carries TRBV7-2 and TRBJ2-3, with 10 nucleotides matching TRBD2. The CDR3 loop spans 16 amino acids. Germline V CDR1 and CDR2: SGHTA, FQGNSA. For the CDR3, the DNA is TGCGCCAGCAGCCACCGAAGCGGGAGGGCCCCAGATACGCAGTATTTT. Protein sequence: CASSHRSGRAPDTQYF.

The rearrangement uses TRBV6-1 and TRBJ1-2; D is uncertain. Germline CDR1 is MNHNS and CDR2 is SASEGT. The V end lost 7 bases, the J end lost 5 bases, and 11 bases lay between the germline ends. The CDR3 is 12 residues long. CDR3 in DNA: TGTGCCAGCACAGCACCCAGTTATGGCTACACCTTC. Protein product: CASTAPSYGYTF.

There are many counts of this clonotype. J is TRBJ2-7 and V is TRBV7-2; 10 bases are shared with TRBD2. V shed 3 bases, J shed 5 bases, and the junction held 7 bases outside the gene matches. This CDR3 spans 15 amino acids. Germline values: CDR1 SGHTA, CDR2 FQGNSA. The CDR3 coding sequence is TGTGCCAGCAGCTTGGATCAGCGGGAGGGCCACGAGCAGTACTTC. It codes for CASSLDQREGHEQYF.

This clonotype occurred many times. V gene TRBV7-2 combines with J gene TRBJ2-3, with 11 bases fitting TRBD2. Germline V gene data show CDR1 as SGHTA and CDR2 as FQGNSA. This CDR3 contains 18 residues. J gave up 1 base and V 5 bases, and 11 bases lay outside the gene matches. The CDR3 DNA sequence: TGTGCCAGCAGCAAAGGACTAGCGGGCCTAGCCGGCACAGATACGCAGTATTTT. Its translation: CASSKGLAGLAGTDTQYF.

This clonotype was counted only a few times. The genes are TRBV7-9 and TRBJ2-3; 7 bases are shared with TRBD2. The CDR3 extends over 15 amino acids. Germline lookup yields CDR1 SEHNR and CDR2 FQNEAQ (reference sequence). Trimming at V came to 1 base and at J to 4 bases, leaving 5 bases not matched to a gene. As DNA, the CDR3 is TGTGCCAGCAGCTTAGAAGGCGGGAGTGCAGATACGCAGTATTTT. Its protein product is CASSLEGGSADTQYF.

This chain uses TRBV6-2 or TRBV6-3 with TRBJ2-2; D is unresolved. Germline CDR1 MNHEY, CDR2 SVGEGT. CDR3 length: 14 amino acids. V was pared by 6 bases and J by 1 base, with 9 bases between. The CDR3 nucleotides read TGTGCCAGCAGGTCGGGTAGGAACACCGGGGAGCTGTTTTTT. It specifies CASRSGRNTGELFF.

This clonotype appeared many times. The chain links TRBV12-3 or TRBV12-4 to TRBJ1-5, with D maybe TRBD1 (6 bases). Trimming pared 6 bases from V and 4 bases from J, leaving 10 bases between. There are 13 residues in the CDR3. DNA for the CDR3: TGTGCCAGCAGACCCACAGGGAATCAGCCCCAGCATTTT. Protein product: CASRPTGNQPQHF.

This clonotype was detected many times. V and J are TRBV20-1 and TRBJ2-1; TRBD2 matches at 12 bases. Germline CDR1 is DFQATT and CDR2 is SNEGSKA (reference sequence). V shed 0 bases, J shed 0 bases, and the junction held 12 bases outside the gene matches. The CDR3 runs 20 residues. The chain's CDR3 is CSARDLTLAGGRGSYNEQFF. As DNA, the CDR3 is TGCAGTGCTAGAGACCTAACCCTAGCGGGAGGGCGGGGCTCCTACAATGAGCAGTTCTTC.

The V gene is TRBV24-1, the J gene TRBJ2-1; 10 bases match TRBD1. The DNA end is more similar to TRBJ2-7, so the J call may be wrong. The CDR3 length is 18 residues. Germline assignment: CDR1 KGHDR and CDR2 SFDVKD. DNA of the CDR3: TGTGCCACCAGTGACTCAGACAGGGGGCTACAATCTAACAACGAGCAGTACTTC. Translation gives CATSDSDRGLQSNNEQYF.

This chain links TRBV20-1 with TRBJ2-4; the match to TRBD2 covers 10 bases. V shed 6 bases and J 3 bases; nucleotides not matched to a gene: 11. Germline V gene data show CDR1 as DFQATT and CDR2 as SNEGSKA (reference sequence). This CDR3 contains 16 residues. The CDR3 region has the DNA TGCAGTGCCATCTGGGATAGGACTAGCGGCAAAAACATTCAGTACTTC. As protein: CSAIWDRTSGKNIQYF.

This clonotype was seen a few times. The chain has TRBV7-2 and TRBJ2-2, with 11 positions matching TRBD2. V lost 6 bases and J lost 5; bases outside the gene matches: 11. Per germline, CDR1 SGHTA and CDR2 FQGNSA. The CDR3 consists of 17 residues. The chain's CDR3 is CASSRSGTSGGTGELFF. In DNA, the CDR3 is TGTGCCAGCAGTCGCTCCGGGACTAGCGGAGGGACCGGGGAGCTGTTTTTT. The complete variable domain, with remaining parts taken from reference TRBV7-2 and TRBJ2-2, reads GAGVSQSPSNKVTEKGKDVELRCDPISGHTALYWYRQSLGQGLEFLIYFQGNSAPDKSGLPSDRFSAERTGGSVSTLTIQRTQQEDSAVYLCASSRSGTSGGTGELFFGEGSRLTVL.

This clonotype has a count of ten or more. The CDR3 DNA is TGCAGTGCTAACCCGGGAGGGCGGGACACCGGGGAGCTGTTTTTT. It is translated as CSANPGGRDTGELFF. The chain couples TRBV20-1 to TRBJ2-2; TRBD2 matches at 8 bases. Looked up from germline, CDR1 is DFQATT and CDR2 is SNEGSKA (reference sequence). V lost 4 bases and J lost 3; bases outside the gene matches: 7. The CDR3 contains 15 residues.